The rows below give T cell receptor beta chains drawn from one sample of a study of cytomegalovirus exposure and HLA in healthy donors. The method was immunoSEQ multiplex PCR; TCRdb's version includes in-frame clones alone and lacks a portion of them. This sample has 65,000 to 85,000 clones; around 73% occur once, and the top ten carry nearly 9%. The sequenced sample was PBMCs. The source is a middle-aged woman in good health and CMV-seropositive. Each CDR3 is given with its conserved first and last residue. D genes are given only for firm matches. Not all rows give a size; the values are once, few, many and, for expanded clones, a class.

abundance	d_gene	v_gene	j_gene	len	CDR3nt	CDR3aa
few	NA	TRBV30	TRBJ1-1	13	TGTGCCTGGGGGGCGGACATGAACACTGAAGCTTTCTTT	CAWGADMNTEAFF
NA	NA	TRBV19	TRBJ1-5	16	TGTGCCAGTAGTATGAGGGCCGGAGGCCCGGGACAGCCCCAGCATTTT	CASSMRAGGPGQPQHF
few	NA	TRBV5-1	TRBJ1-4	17	TGCGCCAGCAGCTTATTTGGCGGAGAAAAAGGAAATGAAAAACTGTTTTTT	CASSLFGGEKGNEKLFF
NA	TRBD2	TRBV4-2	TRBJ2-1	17	TGTGCCAGCAGCCAAGATGGGCGGGGGGCCTCCTACAATGAGCAGTTCTTC	CASSQDGRGASYNEQFF
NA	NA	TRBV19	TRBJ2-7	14	TGTGCCAGTAGTATAGGAAACCGTCTAGACGAGCAGTACTTC	CASSIGNRLDEQYF
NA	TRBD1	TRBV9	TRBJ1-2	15	TGTGCCAGCAGCGCCCGGACAGGGCAAAACTATGGCTACACCTTC	CASSARTGQNYGYTF
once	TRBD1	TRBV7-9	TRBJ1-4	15	TGTGCCAGCAGCCCCACGACAGGGACGGAAGAAAAACTGTTTTTT	CASSPTTGTEEKLFF
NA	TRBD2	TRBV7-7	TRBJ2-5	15	TGTGCCAGCAGGCCCCCCGGGACTAGCCAAGAGACCCAGTACTTC	CASRPPGTSQETQYF
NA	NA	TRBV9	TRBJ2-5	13	TGTGCCAGCAGCGTAGGTAACAGAGAGACCCAGTACTTC	CASSVGNRETQYF
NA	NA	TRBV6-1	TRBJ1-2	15	TGTGCCAGCAGTGAAGCTGAACAGGTGGTAGGTGGCTACACCTTC	CASSEAEQVVGGYTF
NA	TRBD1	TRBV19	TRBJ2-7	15	TGTGCCAGTAGCGCGAGGGGGACAGAGTCCTACGAGCAGTACTTC	CASSARGTESYEQYF
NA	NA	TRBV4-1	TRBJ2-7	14	TGCGCCAGCAGCCAAGTCCGGGGTACCTACGAGCAGTACTTC	CASSQVRGTYEQYF
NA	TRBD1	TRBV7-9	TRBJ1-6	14	TGTGCCAGCAGCGCGGGACAGCAGAATTCACCCCTCCACTTT	CASSAGQQNSPLHF
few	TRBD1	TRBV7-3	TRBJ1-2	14	TGTGCCAGCAGGGAACCAGGGGGCCACTATGGCTACACCTTC	CASREPGGHYGYTF
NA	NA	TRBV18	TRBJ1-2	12	TGTGCCAGCTCACTTAGGGGATATGGCTACACCTTC	CASSLRGYGYTF
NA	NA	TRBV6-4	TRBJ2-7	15	TGTGCCAGCAGTCCCCAGGGTACGGGTATCGACGAGCAGTACTTC	CASSPQGTGIDEQYF
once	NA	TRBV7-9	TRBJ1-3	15	TGTGCCAGCAGCCCGGACTTCCCCTCTGGAAACACCATATATTTT	CASSPDFPSGNTIYF
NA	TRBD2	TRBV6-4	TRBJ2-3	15	TGTGCCAGCAGCAGGGGGACTAGCGGGACAGATACGCAGTATTTT	CASSRGTSGTDTQYF
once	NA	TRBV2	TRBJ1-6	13	TGTGCCAGCCATCAGACTTCCAATTCACCCCTCCACTTT	CASHQTSNSPLHF
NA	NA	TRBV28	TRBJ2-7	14	TGTGCCAGCAGTACCGGGACACCCTCCTACGAGCAGTACTTC	CASSTGTPSYEQYF
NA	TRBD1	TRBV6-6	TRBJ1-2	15	TGTGCCAGCAGTCGACAGGGGCGGGGGGGATATGGCTACACCTTC	CASSRQGRGGYGYTF
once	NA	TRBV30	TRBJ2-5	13	TGTGCCCTGGAGGGGGGGGCCATAGAGACCCAGTACTTC	CALEGGAIETQYF
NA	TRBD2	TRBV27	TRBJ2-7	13	TGTGCCAGCAGTTACGGGGGAGGGGACGAGCAGTACTTC	CASSYGGGDEQYF
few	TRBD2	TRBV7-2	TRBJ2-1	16	TGTGCCAGCAGCCGAGGGGGAGCGGGGGGCAGGGATGAGCAGTTCTTC	CASSRGGAGGRDEQFF
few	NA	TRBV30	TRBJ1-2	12	TGTGCCTGGAGTGGGACTGGGTTCGGCTACACCTTC	CAWSGTGFGYTF
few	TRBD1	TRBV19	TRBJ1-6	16	TGTGCCAGTAGTCCCTCCGGGACAGTGAATAATTCACCCCTCCACTTT	CASSPSGTVNNSPLHF
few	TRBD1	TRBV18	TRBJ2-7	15	TGTGCCAGCTCACCGGGACAGGGGTTATCCTACGAGCAGTACTTC	CASSPGQGLSYEQYF
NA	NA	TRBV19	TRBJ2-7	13	TGTGCCAGTAGTAACCGGGAATTCTACGAGCAGTACTTC	CASSNREFYEQYF
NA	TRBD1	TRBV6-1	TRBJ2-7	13	TGTGCCAGCAGATGGGACAGGGGGAGAGAGCAGTACTTC	CASRWDRGREQYF
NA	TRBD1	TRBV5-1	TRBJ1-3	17	TGCGCCAGCAGCTTAACCGGGACAGGGGTCTCTGGAAACACCATATATTTT	CASSLTGTGVSGNTIYF
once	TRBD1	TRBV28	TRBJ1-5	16	TGTGCCAGCAGTATGACAGGGCAGGGTAGCAATCAGCCCCAGCATTTT	CASSMTGQGSNQPQHF
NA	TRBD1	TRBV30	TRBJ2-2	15	TGTGCCTGGGGCCCGGGACAGACGAACACCGGGGAGCTGTTTTTT	CAWGPGQTNTGELFF
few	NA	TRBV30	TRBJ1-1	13	TGTGCCTGGAGTCCCACCGGGGGCACTGAAGCTTTCTTT	CAWSPTGGTEAFF
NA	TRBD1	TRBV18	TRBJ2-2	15	TGTGCCAGCTCACCAATGACAGGGAGAGCCGGGGAGCTGTTTTTT	CASSPMTGRAGELFF
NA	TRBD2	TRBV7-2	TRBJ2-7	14	TGTGCCAGCAGCTTCCAGCGGGGGAGCGACGAGCAGTACTTC	CASSFQRGSDEQYF
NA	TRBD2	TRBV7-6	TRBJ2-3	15	TGTGCCAGCAGCTTACTAGCGGGGGGCACAGATACGCAGTATTTT	CASSLLAGGTDTQYF
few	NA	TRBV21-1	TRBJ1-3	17	TGTGCCAGCAGCAAAGCTTGGGGCAAACTTTCTGGAAACACCATATATTTT	CASSKAWGKLSGNTIYF
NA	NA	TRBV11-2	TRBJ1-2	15	TGTGCCAGCAGCTCTCGACACAAAGCTAACTATGGCTACACCTTC	CASSSRHKANYGYTF
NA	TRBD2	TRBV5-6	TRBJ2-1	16	TGTGCCAGCAGCTTCACCGGGACTAGTTTCTACAATGAGCAGTTCTTC	CASSFTGTSFYNEQFF
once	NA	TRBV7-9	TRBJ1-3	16	TGTTCCAGCAGCTTCACCGGGGAGTCCCCTGGAAACACCATATATTTT	CSSSFTGESPGNTIYF
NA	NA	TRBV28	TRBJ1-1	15	TGTGCCAGCAGCGAAACGGGGGGGGCGCGCACTGAAGCTTTCTTT	CASSETGGARTEAFF
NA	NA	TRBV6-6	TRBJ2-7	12	TGTGCCAGCAGTTCAGACTTGGTCGAGCAGTACTTC	CASSSDLVEQYF
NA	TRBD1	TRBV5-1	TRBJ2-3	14	TGCGCCAGCACCGGGACAGGGGGTCCAGATACGCAGTATTTT	CASTGTGGPDTQYF
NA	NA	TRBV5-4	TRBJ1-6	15	TGTGCCAGCAGCTTGGATGGCAGTTTGAATTCACCCCTCCACTTT	CASSLDGSLNSPLHF
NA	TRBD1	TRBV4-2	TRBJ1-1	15	TGTGCCAGCAGCCATTACGGGACAGCTAACACTGAAGCTTTCTTT	CASSHYGTANTEAFF